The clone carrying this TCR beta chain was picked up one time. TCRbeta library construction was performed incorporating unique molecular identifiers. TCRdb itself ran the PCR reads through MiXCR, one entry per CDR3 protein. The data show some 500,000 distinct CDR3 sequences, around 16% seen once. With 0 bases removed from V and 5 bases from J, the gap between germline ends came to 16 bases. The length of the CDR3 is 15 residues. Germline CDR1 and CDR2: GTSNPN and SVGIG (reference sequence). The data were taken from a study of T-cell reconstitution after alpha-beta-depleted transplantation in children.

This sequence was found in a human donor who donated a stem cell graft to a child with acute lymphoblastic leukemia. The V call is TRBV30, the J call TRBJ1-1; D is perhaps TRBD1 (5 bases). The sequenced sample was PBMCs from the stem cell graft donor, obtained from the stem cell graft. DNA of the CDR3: TGTGCCTGGAGTGTAATAATACAGGCTGATACTGAAGCTTTCTTT. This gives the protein CAWSVIIQADTEAFF.